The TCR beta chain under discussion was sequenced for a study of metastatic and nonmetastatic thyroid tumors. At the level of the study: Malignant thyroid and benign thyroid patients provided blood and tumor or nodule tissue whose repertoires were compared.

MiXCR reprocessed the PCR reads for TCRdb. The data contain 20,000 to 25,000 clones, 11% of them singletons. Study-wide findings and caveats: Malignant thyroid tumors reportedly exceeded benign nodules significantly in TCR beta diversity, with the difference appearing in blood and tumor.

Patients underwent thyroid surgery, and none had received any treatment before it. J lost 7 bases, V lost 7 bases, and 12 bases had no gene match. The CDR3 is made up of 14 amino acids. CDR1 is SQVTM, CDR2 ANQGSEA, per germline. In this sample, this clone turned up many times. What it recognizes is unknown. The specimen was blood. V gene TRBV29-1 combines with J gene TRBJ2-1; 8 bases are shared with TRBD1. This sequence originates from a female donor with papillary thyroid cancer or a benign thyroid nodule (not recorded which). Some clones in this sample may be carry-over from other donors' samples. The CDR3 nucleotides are TGCAGCGCCGAGAGACAGGGGAGTCCGAATGAGCAGTTCTTC. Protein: CSAERQGSPNEQFF.